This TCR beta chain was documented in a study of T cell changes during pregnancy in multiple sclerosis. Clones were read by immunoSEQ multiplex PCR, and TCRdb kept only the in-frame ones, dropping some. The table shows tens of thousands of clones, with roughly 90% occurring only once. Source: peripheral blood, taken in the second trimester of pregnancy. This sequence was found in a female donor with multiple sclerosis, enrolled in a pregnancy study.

CDR3 protein: CASSYEISLARRGKLFF. The CDR3, as DNA: TGTGCCAGCAGTTACGAAATCTCATTGGCTCGAAGGGGAAAACTGTTTTTT. The chain carries TRBV7-2 and TRBJ1-4, with D possibly being TRBD1 (5 bases). This CDR3 comprises 17 residues. V lost 6 bases and J lost 10, with 27 bases in between. Germline V lookup: CDR1 SGHTA, CDR2 FQGNSA.